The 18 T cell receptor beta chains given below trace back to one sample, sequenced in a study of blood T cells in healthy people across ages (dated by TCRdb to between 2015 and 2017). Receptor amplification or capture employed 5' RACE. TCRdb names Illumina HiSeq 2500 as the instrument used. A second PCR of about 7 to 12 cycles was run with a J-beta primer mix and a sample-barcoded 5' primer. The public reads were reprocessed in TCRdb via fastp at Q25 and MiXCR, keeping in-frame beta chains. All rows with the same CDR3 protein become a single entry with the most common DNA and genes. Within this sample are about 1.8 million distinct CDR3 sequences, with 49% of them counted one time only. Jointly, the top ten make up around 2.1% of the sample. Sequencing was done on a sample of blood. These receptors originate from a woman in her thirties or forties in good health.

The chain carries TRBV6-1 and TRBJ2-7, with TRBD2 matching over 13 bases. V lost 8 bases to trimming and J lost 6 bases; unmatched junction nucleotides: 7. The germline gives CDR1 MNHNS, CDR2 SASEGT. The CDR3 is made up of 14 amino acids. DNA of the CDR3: TGTGCCAGCGGGTCCGGACTAGCGGGGGTCGAGCAGTACTTC. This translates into CASGSGLAGVEQYF.

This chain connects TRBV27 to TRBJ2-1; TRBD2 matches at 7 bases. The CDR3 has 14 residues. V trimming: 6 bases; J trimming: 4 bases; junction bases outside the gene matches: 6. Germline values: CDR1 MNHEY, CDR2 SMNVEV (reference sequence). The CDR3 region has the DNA TGTGCCAGCAGATCTAGCGGCTATTACAATGAGCAGTTCTTC. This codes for CASRSSGYYNEQFF.

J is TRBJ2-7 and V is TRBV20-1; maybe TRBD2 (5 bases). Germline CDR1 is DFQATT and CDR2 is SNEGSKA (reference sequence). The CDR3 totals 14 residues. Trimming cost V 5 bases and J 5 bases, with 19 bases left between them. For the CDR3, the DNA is TGCAGTGCTCGATTAGGCGGCGGGTCAAACGAGCAGTACTTC. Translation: CSARLGGGSNEQYF.

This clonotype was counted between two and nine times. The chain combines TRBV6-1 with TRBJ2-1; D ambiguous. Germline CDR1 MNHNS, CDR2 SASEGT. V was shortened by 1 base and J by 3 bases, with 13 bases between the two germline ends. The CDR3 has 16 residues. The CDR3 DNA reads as TGTGCCAGCAGTGAAGTAGTATGGCACGGCTACAATGAGCAGTTCTTC. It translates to CASSEVVWHGYNEQFF.

CDR3 sequence: CASSDRGRNYGYTF. DNA of the CDR3: TGTGCCAGCAGTGACCGGGGCCGTAACTATGGCTACACCTTC. The gene calls are TRBV6-5 and TRBJ1-2; TRBD1 might be the D (5 bases). With 5 bases removed from V and 1 base from J, the gap between germline ends came to 11 bases. The CDR3 is 14 residues long. Germline lookup yields CDR1 MNHEY and CDR2 SVGAGI.

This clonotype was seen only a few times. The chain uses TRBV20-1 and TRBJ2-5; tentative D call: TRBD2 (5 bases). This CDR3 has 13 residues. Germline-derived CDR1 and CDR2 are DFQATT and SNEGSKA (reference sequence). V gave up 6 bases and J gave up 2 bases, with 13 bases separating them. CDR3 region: CSAALGGQETQYF. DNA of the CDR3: TGCAGTGCGGCCCTCGGCGGGCAAGAGACCCAGTACTTC.

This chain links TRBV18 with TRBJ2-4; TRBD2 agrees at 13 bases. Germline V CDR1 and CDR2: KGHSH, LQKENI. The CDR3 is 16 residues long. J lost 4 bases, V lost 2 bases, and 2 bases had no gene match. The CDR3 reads CASSPGLAGEKNIQYF. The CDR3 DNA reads TGTGCCAGCTCACCAGGACTAGCGGGGGAAAAAAACATTCAGTACTTC.

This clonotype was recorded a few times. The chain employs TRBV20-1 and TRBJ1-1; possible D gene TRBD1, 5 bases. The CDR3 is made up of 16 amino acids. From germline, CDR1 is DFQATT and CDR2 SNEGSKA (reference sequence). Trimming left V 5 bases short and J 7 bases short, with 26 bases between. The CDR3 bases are TGCAGTGCTTCTCCCGGGACCGAGTTCACCAGAAGTGAAGCTTTCTTT. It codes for CSASPGTEFTRSEAFF.

CDR3 coding DNA: TGTGCCATCAGGCCGGGGCTAGGTGGCTACACCTTC. Protein product: CAIRPGLGGYTF. The chain recombines TRBV10-3 with TRBJ1-2, with a tentative D call TRBD1 (5 bases). The CDR3 is made up of 12 amino acids. Looked up from germline, CDR1 is ENHRY and CDR2 is SYGVKD. V lost 6 bases and J lost 7, with 12 bases in between.

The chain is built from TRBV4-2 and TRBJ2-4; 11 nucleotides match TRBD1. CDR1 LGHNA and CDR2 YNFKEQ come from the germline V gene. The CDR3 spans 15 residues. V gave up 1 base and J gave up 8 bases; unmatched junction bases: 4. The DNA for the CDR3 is TGTGCCAGCAGCCAAGCGGGACAGGGGGTGGACATTCAGTACTTC. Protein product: CASSQAGQGVDIQYF.

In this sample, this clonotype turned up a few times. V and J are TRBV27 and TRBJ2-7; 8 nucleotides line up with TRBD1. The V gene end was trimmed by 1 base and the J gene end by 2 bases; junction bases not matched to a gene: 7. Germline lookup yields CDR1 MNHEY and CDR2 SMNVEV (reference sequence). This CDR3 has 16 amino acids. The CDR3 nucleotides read TGTGCCAGCAGTTTATTGGGCGGACAGGGAGCCTACGAGCAGTACTTC. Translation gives CASSLLGGQGAYEQYF.

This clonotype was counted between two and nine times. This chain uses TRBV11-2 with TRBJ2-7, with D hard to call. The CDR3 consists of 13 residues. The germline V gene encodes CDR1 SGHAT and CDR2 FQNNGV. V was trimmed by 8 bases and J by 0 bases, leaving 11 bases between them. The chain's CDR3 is CASRGMISYEQYF. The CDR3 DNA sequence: TGTGCCAGCCGTGGGATGATCTCCTACGAGCAGTACTTC.

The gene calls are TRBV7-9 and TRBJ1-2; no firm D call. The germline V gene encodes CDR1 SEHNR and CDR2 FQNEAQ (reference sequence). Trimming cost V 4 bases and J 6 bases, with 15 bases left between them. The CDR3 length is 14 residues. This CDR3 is CASSSQAGRHGYTF. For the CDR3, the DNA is TGTGCCAGCAGCTCGCAGGCAGGACGCCATGGCTACACCTTC.

CDR3 sequence: CASSRSPPGQLNEKLFF. CDR3 nucleotide sequence: TGTGCCAGCAGCCGTTCCCCCCCGGGACAGCTCAATGAAAAACTGTTTTTT. The rearrangement joins TRBV7-2 to TRBJ1-4; 7 nucleotides agree with TRBD1. The CDR3 contains 17 residues. Germline V lookup: CDR1 SGHTA, CDR2 FQGNSA. The V and J ends lost 5 bases and 5 bases, in that order; junction bases with no gene match: 14.

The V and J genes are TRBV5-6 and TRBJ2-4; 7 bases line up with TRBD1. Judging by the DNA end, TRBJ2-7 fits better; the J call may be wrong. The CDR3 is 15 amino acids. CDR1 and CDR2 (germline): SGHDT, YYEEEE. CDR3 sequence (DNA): TGTGCCAGCAGCTTGGGACAGGGAATAGGTAACGAGCAGTACTTC. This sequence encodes CASSLGQGIGNEQYF.

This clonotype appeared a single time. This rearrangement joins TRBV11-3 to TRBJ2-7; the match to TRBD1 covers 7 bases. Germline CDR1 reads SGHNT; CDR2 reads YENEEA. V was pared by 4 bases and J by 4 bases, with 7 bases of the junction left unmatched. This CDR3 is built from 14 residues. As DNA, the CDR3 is TGTGCCAGCAGCTCCACAGGGGACGGGTACGAGCAGTACTTC. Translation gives CASSSTGDGYEQYF.

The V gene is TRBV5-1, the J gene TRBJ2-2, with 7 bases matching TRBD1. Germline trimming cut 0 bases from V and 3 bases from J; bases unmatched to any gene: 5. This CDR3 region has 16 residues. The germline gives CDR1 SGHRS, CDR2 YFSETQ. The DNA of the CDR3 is TGCGCCAGCAGCTTGGGGCAGGGGGATCACACCGGGGAGCTGTTTTTT. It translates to CASSLGQGDHTGELFF.

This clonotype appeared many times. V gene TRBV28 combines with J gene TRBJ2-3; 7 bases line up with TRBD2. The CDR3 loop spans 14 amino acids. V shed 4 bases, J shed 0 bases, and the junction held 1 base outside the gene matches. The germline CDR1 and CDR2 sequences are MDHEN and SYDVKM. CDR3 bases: TGTGCCAGCAGTTCCGGGGGGAGCACAGATACGCAGTATTTT. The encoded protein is CASSSGGSTDTQYF. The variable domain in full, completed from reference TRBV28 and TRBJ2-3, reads DVKVTQSSRYLVKRTGEKVFLECVQDMDHENMFWYRQDPGLGLRLIYFSYDVKMKEKGDIPEGYSVSREKKERFSLILESASTNQTSMYLCASSSGGSTDTQYFGPGTRLTVL.